This T cell receptor (beta chain) was identified in a study of OX40 agonist ivuxolimab in advanced cancers. Background on the study: Age averaged around 59 years (range roughly 20 to 90), and just over 80% were male. Patients achieving partial responses numbered three: one hepatocellular carcinoma case and two cutaneous melanoma cases. General study results and limits: Clonal expansion from baseline to week 6 occurred in both CD4+ and CD8+ T cells.

Sequenced by immunoSEQ multiplex PCR; TCRdb stores in-frame clones only, minus some. The sample has 100,000 to 110,000 clones; 75% to 95% are singletons. Autoimmune disease history or systemic immunosuppression was exclusionary. Details on this clone: What it binds is not known.

This CDR3 has 15 residues. Trimming pared 0 bases from V and 6 bases from J, leaving 12 bases between. Germline V CDR1 and CDR2: ENHRY, SYGVKD. The material was CD4+ or CD8+ T cells sorted from blood, obtained in a trial of the OX40 agonist ivuxolimab. The V gene is TRBV10-3, the J gene TRBJ1-5, with a possible D match to TRBD1 (6 bases). The receptor was derived from an adult with an advanced solid tumor such as melanoma, head and neck, liver or kidney cancer. DNA for the CDR3: TGTGCCATCAGTGAGTCGATGGGGGCAGGTCAGCCCCAGCATTTT. Translated, it gives CAISESMGAGQPQHF.